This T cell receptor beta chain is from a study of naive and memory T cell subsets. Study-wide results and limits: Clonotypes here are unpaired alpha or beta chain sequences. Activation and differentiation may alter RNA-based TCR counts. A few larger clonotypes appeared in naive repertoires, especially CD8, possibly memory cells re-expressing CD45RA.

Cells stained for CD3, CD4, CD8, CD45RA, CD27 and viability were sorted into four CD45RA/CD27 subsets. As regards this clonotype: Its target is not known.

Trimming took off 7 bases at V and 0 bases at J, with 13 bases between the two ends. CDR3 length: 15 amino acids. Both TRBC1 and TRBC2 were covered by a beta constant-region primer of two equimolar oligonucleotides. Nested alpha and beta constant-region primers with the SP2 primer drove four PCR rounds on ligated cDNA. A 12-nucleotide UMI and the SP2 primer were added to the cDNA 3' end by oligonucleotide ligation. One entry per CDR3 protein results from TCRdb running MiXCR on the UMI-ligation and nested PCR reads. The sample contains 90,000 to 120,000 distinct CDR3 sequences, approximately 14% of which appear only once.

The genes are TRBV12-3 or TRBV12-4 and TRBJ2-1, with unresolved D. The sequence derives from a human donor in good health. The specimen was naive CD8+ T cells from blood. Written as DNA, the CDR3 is TGTGCCAGCACCCAAGACTGGAGCTCCTACAATGAGCAGTTCTTC. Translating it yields CASTQDWSSYNEQFF.